Sequencing of this TCR beta chain was carried out in a study of patients and donors after allogeneic stem cell transplantation (TCRdb year 2020). A distance of 11 bases separates the germline ends of V and J, which lose 3 bases and 0 bases respectively. The cysteine opens and the phenylalanine closes a CDR3 of 14 amino acids. The read is trimmed to its CDR3 DNA, 42 bases read in frame from base 1. Via the germline V gene (reference sequence), CDR1 is DFQATT and CDR2 SNEGSKA. This clonotype occurred a few times. Its specific antigen is unknown. No base quality values were provided; no much bigger clone lies one nucleotide off. The receptor library was made with RT-PCR. Sequencing relied on a NextSeq 550. TCRdb redid the processing of the public reads, applying fastp at Q25 and MiXCR, and retained in-frame beta chains. Every entry covers one CDR3 protein and lists the most common genes and DNA from its rows. Within this sample are approximately 150,000 distinct CDR3 sequences, with 24% of them counted one time only. The ten most abundant clones make up roughly 25% of the sample.

Sequencing was carried out using blood, either unsorted or a sorted T cell fraction (not recorded which). Rearrangement joined TRBV20-1 to TRBJ1-1; the D gene is perhaps TRBD1, on 5 matching bases. This sequence originates from a human donor who was either an allogeneic HSCT recipient or a stem cell or donor lymphocyte infusion donor (not recorded which). It is not recorded whose cells these are; they may come from a transplant donor. The CDR3 reads CSARGDYMNTEAFF. In nucleotide form, the sequence is TGCAGTGCTAGGGGGGATTATATGAACACTGAAGCTTTCTTT.